This T cell receptor (beta chain) stems from a study of blood T cell repertoires in COVID-19. Study information: Italy, Spain and the United States were the sources of the convalescent and acute COVID-19 samples. T cells, B-cell-depleted T cells, or PBMCs provided the cDNA or gDNA that served as material.

Sequenced by immunoSEQ multiplex PCR; TCRdb stores in-frame clones only, minus some. The table lists roughly 150,000 clones, approximately 84% of them singletons. Per the germline V gene, CDR1 is MNHEY and CDR2 is SVGEGT. Between the trimmed V and J ends, which lost 6 bases and 2 bases, there was a span of 10 bases. This CDR3 comprises 13 residues. This TCR was recovered from a man between 70 and 80 years old with active or convalescent COVID-19. The specimen sequenced was peripheral blood. The chain combines TRBV6-2 or TRBV6-3 with TRBJ1-2, with a possible D match to TRBD1 (6 bases). CDR3 sequence: CASSPTGNYGYTF. DNA of the CDR3: TGTGCCAGCAGCCCCACAGGGAACTATGGCTACACCTTC.